This T cell receptor beta chain was obtained from a study of metastatic and nonmetastatic thyroid tumors. Background on the study: Across blood and tumor or nodule tissue, repertoires from malignant and benign thyroid patients were compared with one another.

This clone came up many times. CDR3 length: 11 amino acids. Germline V gene sequence: CDR1 SGHRS, CDR2 YFSETQ. Trimming cost V 2 bases and J 3 bases, with 3 bases left between them. From the PCR reads, TCRdb re-called clones with MiXCR. Among 30,000 to 50,000 clones listed, approximately 20% were seen once. No treatment of any kind had been given to any patient before thyroid surgery. This sequence was found in a female donor with papillary thyroid cancer or a benign thyroid nodule (not recorded which). Some clones in this sample may be carry-over from other donors' samples. The sample comprised tumor tissue. The chain employs TRBV5-1 and TRBJ2-7, with D uncertain. The CDR3 region has the DNA TGCGCCAGCAGCTTTAACTACGAGCAGTACTTC. This codes for CASSFNYEQYF.